The 18 T cell receptor beta chains presented below share a single source sample, sequenced in a study of tumor-infiltrating lymphocytes in primary liver carcinoma. Scientists recovered RNA and DNA together from around 20-30 mg of unsorted bulk tissue. A primer matching the constant region was used to make TCR beta cDNA from approximately 520 ng of total RNA. Generation of the TCR beta libraries relied on three nested multiplex PCR rounds using slightly modified ARM-PCR. Primers for the first two PCR rounds were TRBV1-TRBV30 forward primers and a C-beta reverse primer (10 cycles per round). TCRdb recomputed calls from the multiplex PCR reads with MiXCR, one row per CDR3 protein. The sample has approximately 110,000 distinct CDR3 sequences; 55% to 65% are singletons. The source material was liver tumor tissue from sampling region 1. The subset: tumor region T1, superior pole. All receptors derive from a woman in her fifties or sixties with primary liver carcinoma and hepatitis B virus infection.

This chain joins TRBV11-2 and TRBJ2-3, with no clear D. Germline V gene data show CDR1 as SGHAT and CDR2 as FQNNGV. There are 13 residues in the CDR3. The ends were cut back, 6 bases at V and 5 bases at J, with 12 bases in the middle. The CDR3 DNA sequence: TGTGCCAGCAGTCCCGACCGTCTAGATACGCAGTATTTT. Protein product: CASSPDRLDTQYF.

On this clonotype: Its ends do not fully match the called genes, so a read error is possible. The chain employs TRBV11-1 and TRBJ2-3; 8 bases are a match to TRBD1. The CDR3 spans 16 residues. The V gene's germline CDR1 is SGHAT and CDR2 FQDESV (reference sequence). CDR3 residues: CTSSFRGQVFTDTQYF. The CDR3 DNA is TGTACCAGCAGCTTTAGGGGACAGGTATTCACAGATACGCAGTATTTT. The complete variable domain, with remaining parts taken from reference TRBV11-1 and TRBJ2-3, reads EAEVAQSPRYKITEKSQAVAFWCDPISGHATLYWYRQILGQGPELLVQFQDESVVDDSQLPKDRFSAERLKGVDSTLKIQPAELGDSAMYLCTSSFRGQVFTDTQYFGPGTRLTVL.

Comments on this clonotype: It may be a read error: a sequence one base away is much more abundant. This chain links TRBV12-5 with TRBJ2-7; tentative D call: TRBD2 (5 bases). Trimming took 5 bases from V and 3 from J, leaving 14 bases between them. This CDR3 has 14 residues. CDR1 is LGHNT, CDR2 FRNRAP, per germline. This chain's CDR3 is CASGGTVGVYEQYF. CDR3 bases: TGTGCTAGTGGTGGCACAGTGGGAGTCTACGAGCAGTACTTC.

This clonotype was counted a few times. One base away lies a much larger clone, so this may be a sequencing read error. This sequence joins TRBV12-3 or TRBV12-4 and TRBJ1-2; D is unclear. The CDR3 has 16 residues. With 0 bases removed from V and 8 bases from J, the gap between germline ends came to 19 bases. The CDR3 protein is CASSLAGELSANGYTF. Written as DNA, the CDR3 is TGTGCCAGCAGTTTAGCGGGAGAGCTGAGTGCTAACGGCTACACCTTC.

Regarding this clonotype: Its ends do not fully match the called genes, so a read error is possible. The chain links TRBV11-2 to TRBJ2-1; D remains ambiguous. The CDR3 sequence is 16 residues long. Germline CDR1 and CDR2: SGHAT and FQNNGV. CDR3 sequence reads: CASSTLLASSYNEQSF. Written as DNA, the CDR3 is TGTGCCAGCAGCACCCTTCTGGCCAGCTCCTACAATGAGCAGTCCTTC.

Concerning this clonotype itself: A much larger clone differs from this one at a single base, so this may be a read error. V usage is TRBV10-2 and J usage is TRBJ1-1; D uncertain. From germline, CDR1 is WSHSY and CDR2 SAAADI. The V and J ends lost 0 bases and 2 bases respectively, with 4 bases between them. The CDR3 contains 13 residues. In DNA, the CDR3 is TGCGCCAGCAGTGAGTCTCTAAACACTGAAGCTTTCTTT. This encodes CASSESLNTEAFF.

In this sample, this clonotype turned up once. A read error may be the cause here, since a much bigger clone is one base away. The chain combines TRBV12-3 or TRBV12-4 with TRBJ1-1, with D unclear. V gave up 3 bases and J gave up 1 base, with 9 bases separating them. The length of the CDR3 is 14 residues. For the CDR3, the DNA is TGTGCCAGCAGTTTTATTTGGCAGAACACTGAAGCTTTCTTT. It encodes CASSFIWQNTEAFF.

The chain joins TRBV11-2 to TRBJ2-7; D uncertain. This CDR3 has 16 amino acids. With 0 bases removed from V and 6 bases from J, the gap between germline ends came to 18 bases. CDR1 and CDR2 (germline): SGHAT, FQNNGV. The CDR3 spells CASSLELSKYSLEQYF. The CDR3 DNA follows: TGTGCCAGCAGCTTAGAACTCTCGAAATACTCTCTCGAGCAGTACTTC. The variable domain in full, with the rest retrieved from reference TRBV11-2 and TRBJ2-7, is EAGVAQSPRYKIIEKRQSVAFWCNPISGHATLYWYQQILGQGPKLLIQFQNNGVVDDSQLPKDRFSAERLKGVDSTLKIQPAKLEDSAVYLCASSLELSKYSLEQYFGPGTRLTVT.

This clonotype was recorded a few times. This chain connects TRBV4-1 to TRBJ2-1; a possible D gene is TRBD2 (6 bases). The germline gives CDR1 MGHRA, CDR2 YSYEKL. Trimming stripped 0 bases from V and 10 bases from J, with 16 bases between. There are 15 residues in the CDR3. CDR3 bases: TGCGCCAGCAGCCAAGAGGCCGGGACTCCCCTGGAGCAGTTCTTC. Residues: CASSQEAGTPLEQFF.

This clonotype has only a few counts. The gene calls are TRBV6-5 and TRBJ2-7, with a tentative D call TRBD2 (7 bases). Per germline, CDR1 MNHEY and CDR2 SVGAGI. V was cut by 7 bases and J by 9 bases, with 19 bases left in between. The CDR3 spans 13 residues. This CDR3 reads CASTQGRGSGQYF. The CDR3 DNA sequence: TGTGCCAGCACTCAGGGGAGGGGGAGCGGGCAGTACTTC.

The chain employs TRBV11-3 and TRBJ2-1; TRBD2 aligns across 10 bases. The CDR3 loop spans 15 amino acids. Germline-derived CDR1 and CDR2 are SGHNT and YENEEA. Trimming took 1 base from V and 15 from J; bases not matched to a gene: 12. The CDR3, as DNA: TGTGCCAGCAGCTTAGGAACTAGCGGGAAGCTCCAGCGGTTCTTC. Amino acid sequence: CASSLGTSGKLQRFF.

The rearrangement links TRBV29-1 to TRBJ2-1; perhaps TRBD1 as D (5 bases). This CDR3 comprises 14 residues. The germline gives CDR1 SQVTM, CDR2 ANQGSEA. V was pared by 2 bases and J by 8 bases, with 16 bases between. CDR3 sequence: CSVESGAGVDEQFF. In DNA form, the CDR3 reads TGCAGCGTTGAAAGTGGGGCAGGAGTGGATGAGCAGTTCTTC.

On this clonotype: In this CDR3 the conserved last residue, phenylalanine or tryptophan, is missing, so a read error is likely. This chain joins TRBV11-2 and TRBJ1-1; no clear D gene. The germline V gene encodes CDR1 SGHAT and CDR2 FQNNGV. CDR3 length equals 13 residues. CDR3 coding DNA: TGTGCCAGCAGCCCTAGTTTGAACACTAAAGCTTTCATT. This sequence encodes CASSPSLNTKAFI.

About this clonotype itself: One junction end does not reproduce the germline sequence, and a read error may be involved. The rearrangement uses TRBV11-2 and TRBJ2-7, with 7 bases matching TRBD2. The CDR3 is 12 residues long. CDR1 is SGHAT, CDR2 FQNNGV, per germline. CDR3 loop: CVSSLGGYVQYF. CDR3 bases: TGTGTCAGCAGCTTGGGGGGGTACGTGCAGTACTTC.

As to this clonotype: An end of the junction differs from the germline gene, which may be a read error. The gene calls are TRBV5-8 and TRBJ2-1; no clear D gene. Germline assignment: CDR1 SGHTS and CDR2 YDEGEE. The CDR3 consists of 11 residues. CDR3 DNA sequence: TGTGCCAACAGCTTGGTCGATGAGCAGTTCTTC. Amino acids: CANSLVDEQFF.

In regard to this clonotype: A read error may produce the germline difference seen at one junction end. The V call is TRBV30, the J call TRBJ1-2; TRBD1 aligns across 7 bases. CDR1 and CDR2 (germline): GTSNPN, SVGIG (reference sequence). This CDR3 spans 15 amino acids. The CDR3: CVWTPVGQRNYGYTF. The CDR3, as DNA: TGTGTCTGGACCCCCGTGGGACAGCGGAACTATGGCTACACCTTC.

A remark on this clonotype: A much larger clonotype is one base distant, so this may be a read error. This chain connects TRBV28 to TRBJ2-1; 7 bases agree with TRBD2. V gave up 3 bases and J gave up 0 bases; unmatched junction bases: 5. The CDR3 length is 16 residues. Per the germline V gene, CDR1 is MDHEN and CDR2 is SYDVKM. This CDR3 reads CASSFSCGSSYNEQFF. CDR3 DNA sequence: TGTGCCAGCAGTTTTTCGTGCGGGAGCTCCTACAATGAGCAGTTCTTC. Full variable domain (missing parts from reference TRBV28 and TRBJ2-1): DVKVTQSSRYLVKRTGEKVFLECVQDMDHENMFWYRQDPGLGLRLIYFSYDVKMKEKGDIPEGYSVSREKKERFSLILESASTNQTSMYLCASSFSCGSSYNEQFFGPGTRLTVL.

This clonotype was detected many times. The gene calls are TRBV12-3 or TRBV12-4 and TRBJ1-2; 10 bases line up with TRBD1. This CDR3 comprises 15 residues. V shed 6 bases, J shed 6 bases, and the junction held 10 bases outside the gene matches. In DNA form, the CDR3 reads TGTGCCAGCAGGGGGACAGGGGCCTCTCCGGATGGCTACACCTTC. It yields the protein CASRGTGASPDGYTF.